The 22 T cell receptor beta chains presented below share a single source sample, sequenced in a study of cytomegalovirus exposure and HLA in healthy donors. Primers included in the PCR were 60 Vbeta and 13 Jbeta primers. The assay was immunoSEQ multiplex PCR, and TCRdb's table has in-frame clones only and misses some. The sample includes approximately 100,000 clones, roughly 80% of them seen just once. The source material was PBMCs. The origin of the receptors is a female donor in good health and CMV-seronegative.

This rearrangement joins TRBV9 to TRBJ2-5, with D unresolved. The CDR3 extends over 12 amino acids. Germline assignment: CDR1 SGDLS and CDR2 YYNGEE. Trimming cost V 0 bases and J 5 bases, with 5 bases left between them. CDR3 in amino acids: CASSVDRETQYF. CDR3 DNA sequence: TGTGCCAGCAGCGTAGATCGGGAGACCCAGTACTTC. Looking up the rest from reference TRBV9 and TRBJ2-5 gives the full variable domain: DSGVTQTPKHLITATGQRVTLRCSPRSGDLSVYWYQQSLDQGLQFLIQYYNGEERAKGNILERFSAQQFPDLHSELNLSSLELGDSALYFCASSVDRETQYFGPGTRLLVL.

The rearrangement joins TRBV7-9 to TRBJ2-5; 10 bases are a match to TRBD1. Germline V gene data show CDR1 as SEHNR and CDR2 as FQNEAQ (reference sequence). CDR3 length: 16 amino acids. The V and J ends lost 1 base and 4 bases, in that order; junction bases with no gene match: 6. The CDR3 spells CASSLGGQGDGETQYF. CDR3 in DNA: TGTGCCAGCAGCTTAGGCGGACAGGGGGACGGAGAGACCCAGTACTTC. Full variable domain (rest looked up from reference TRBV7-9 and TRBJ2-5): DTGVSQNPRHKITKRGQNVTFRCDPISEHNRLYWYRQTLGQGPEFLTYFQNEAQLEKSRLLSDRFSAERPKGSFSTLEIQRTEQGDSAMYLCASSLGGQGDGETQYFGPGTRLLVL.

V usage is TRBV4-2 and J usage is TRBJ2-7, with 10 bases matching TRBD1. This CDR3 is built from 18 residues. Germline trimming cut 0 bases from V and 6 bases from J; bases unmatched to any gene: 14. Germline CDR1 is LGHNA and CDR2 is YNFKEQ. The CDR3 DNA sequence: TGTGCCAGCAGCCAAGATCCCGTCGGGACAGGGGCCCTAAGCGAGCAGTACTTC. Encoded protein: CASSQDPVGTGALSEQYF.

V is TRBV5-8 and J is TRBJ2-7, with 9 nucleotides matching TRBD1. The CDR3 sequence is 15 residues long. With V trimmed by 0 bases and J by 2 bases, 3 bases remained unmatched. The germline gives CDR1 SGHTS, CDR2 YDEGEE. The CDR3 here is CASSLGQGDTYEQYF. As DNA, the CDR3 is TGTGCCAGCAGCTTGGGACAGGGGGACACCTACGAGCAGTACTTC.

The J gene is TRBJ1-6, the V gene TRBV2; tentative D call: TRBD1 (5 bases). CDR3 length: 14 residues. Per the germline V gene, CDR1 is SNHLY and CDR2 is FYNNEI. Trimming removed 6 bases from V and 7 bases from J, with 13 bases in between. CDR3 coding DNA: TGTGCCAGCAGGGAGACAGATTTAAATTCACCCCTCCACTTT. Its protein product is CASRETDLNSPLHF. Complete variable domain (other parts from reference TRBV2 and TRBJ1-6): EPEVTQTPSHQVTQMGQEVILRCVPISNHLYFYWYRQILGQKVEFLVSFYNNEISEKSEIFDDQFSVERPDGSNFTLKIRSTKLEDSAMYFCASRETDLNSPLHFGNGTRLTVT.

The CDR3, as DNA: TGCGCCAGCAGCCAAGAACATACCTCTTTCAATGAGCAGTTCTTC. Amino acid sequence: CASSQEHTSFNEQFF. The chain joins TRBV4-1 to TRBJ2-1; D gene ambiguous. Trimming pared 0 bases from V and 6 bases from J, leaving 12 bases between. This CDR3 is 15 amino acids long. Germline CDR1 reads MGHRA; CDR2 reads YSYEKL.

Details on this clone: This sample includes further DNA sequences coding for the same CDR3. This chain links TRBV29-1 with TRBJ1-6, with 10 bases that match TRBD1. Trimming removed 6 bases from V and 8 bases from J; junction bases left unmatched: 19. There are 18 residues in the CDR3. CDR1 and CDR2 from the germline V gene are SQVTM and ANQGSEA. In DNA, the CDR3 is TGCAGCGTGAATCCTGACCCCGGGACAGGGGTTAAGGATTCACCCCTCCACTTT. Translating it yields CSVNPDPGTGVKDSPLHF.

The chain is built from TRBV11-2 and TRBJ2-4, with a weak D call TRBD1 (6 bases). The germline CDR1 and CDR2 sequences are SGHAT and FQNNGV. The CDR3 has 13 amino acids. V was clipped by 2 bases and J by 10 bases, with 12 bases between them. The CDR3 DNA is TGTGCCAGCAGCTTAAAATACAGGGTGATTCAGTACTTC. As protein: CASSLKYRVIQYF.

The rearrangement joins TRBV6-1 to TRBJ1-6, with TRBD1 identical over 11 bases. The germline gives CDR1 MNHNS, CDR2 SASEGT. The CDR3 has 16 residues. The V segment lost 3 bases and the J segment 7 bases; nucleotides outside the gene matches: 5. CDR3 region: CASSDTGDRGNSPLHF. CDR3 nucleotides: TGTGCCAGCAGTGATACAGGGGACAGGGGGAATTCACCCCTCCACTTT.

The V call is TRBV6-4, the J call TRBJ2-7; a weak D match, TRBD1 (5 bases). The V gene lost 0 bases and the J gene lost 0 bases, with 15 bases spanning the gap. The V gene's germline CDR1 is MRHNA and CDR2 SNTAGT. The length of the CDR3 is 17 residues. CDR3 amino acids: CASSDSTVKTASYEQYF. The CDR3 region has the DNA TGTGCCAGCAGTGACTCGACGGTGAAGACAGCCTCCTACGAGCAGTACTTC.

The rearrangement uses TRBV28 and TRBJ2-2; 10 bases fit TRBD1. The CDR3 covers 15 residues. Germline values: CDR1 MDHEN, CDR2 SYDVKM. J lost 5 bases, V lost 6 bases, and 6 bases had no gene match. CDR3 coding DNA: TGTGCCAGCAGCCTCCCGGGACAGGGGACCGGGGAGCTGTTTTTT. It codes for CASSLPGQGTGELFF.

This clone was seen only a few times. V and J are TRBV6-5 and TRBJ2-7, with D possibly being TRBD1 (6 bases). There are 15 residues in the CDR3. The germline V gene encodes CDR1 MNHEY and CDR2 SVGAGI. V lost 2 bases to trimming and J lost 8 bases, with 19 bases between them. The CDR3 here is CASSYGERQVEQQYF. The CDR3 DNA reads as TGTGCCAGCAGTTACGGAGAACGACAGGTCGAACAGCAGTACTTC.

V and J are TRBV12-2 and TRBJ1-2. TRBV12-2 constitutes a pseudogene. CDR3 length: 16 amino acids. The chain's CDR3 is CASRLRMCPQRKLYTF. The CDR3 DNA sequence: TGTGCAAGTCGCTTGAGGATGTGTCCCCAGAGGAAGCTCTACACCTTC.

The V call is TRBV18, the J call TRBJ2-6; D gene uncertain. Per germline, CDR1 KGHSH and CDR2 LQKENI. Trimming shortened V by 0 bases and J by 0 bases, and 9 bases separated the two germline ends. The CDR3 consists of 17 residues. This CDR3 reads CASSPPLRSSGANVLTF. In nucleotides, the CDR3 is TGTGCCAGCTCACCACCGCTCCGGAGCTCTGGGGCCAACGTCCTGACTTTC.

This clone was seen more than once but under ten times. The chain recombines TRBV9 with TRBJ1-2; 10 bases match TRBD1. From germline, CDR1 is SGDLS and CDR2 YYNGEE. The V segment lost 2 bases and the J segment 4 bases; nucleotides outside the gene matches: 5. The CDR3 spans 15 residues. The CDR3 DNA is TGTGCCAGCAGCGTGGGACAGGGGCGCACCTATGGCTACACCTTC. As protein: CASSVGQGRTYGYTF.

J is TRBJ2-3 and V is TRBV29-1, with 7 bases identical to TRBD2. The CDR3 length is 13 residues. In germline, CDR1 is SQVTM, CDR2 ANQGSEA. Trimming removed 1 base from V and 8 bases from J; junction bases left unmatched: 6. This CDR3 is CSVEGTRGVTQYF. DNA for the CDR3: TGCAGCGTTGAAGGGACCCGGGGGGTTACGCAGTATTTT.

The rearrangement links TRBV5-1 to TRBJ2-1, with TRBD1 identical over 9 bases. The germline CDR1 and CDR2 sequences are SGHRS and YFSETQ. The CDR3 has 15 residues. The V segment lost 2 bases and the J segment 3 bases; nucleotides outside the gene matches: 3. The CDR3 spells CASSFGTGYYNEQFF. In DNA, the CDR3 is TGCGCCAGCAGCTTTGGGACAGGGTACTACAATGAGCAGTTCTTC.

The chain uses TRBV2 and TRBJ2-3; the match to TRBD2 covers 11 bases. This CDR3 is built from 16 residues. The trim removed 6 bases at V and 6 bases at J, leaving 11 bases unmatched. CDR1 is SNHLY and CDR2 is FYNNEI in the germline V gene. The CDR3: CASSRLAGSAGDTQYF. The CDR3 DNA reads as TGTGCCAGCAGCCGACTAGCGGGGTCAGCCGGGGATACGCAGTATTTT.

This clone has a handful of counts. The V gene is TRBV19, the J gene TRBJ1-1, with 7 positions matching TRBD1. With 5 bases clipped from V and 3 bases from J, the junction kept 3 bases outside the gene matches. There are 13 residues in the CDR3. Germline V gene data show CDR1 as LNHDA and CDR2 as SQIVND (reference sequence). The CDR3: CASSVGTDTEAFF. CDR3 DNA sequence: TGTGCCAGTAGTGTGGGGACAGACACTGAAGCTTTCTTT.

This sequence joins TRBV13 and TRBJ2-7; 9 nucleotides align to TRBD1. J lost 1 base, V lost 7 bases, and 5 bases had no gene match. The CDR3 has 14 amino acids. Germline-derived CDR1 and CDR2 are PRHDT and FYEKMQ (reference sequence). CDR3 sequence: CASNTGGGSYEQYF. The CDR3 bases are TGTGCCAGCAACACAGGGGGCGGGTCCTACGAGCAGTACTTC.

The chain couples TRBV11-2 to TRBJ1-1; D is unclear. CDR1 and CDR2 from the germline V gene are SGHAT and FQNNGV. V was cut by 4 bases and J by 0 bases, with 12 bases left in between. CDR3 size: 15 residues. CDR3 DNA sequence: TGTGCCAGCAGCTCTTACAGCTCACTGAACACTGAAGCTTTCTTT. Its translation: CASSSYSSLNTEAFF.

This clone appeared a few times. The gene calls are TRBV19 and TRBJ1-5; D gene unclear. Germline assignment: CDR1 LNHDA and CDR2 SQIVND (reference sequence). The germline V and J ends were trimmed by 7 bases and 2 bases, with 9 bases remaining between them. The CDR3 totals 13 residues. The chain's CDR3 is CASTAPGNQPQHF. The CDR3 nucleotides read TGTGCCAGTACCGCTCCGGGCAATCAGCCCCAGCATTTT.